This T cell receptor (beta chain) was observed in a study of identical twins. Study conclusions and caveats: Excess twin sharing in beta out-of-frame sequences was weaker. While abundant cord blood beta clonotypes carried fewer insertions, memory repertoires showed no such pattern.

CDR3 length equals 14 residues. V shed 6 bases and J 3 bases; nucleotides not matched to a gene: 8. Germline CDR1 DFQATT, CDR2 SNEGSKA (reference sequence). TCRdb re-analysed the 5' RACE reads in MiXCR, keeping a single row per CDR3 protein. The sample has 550,000 to 700,000 distinct CDR3 sequences, about 20% seen once. There are a few counts of this clonotype. The antigen is undetermined. These data also featured in a second study, about T cells expressing NK-cell markers. From that study: Each TCR beta repertoire originated in sorted T cells that were CD3+CD56+NKG2C+, CD3+CD56+NKG2C- or CD3+CD56-NKG2C+. The share of CD8+ T cells held by dominant NKG2C+ clonotypes was 1.0-7.0% in 5 or 6 donors.

Sequenced sample: PBMCs. The TCR was taken from a young woman in good health. The V gene is TRBV20-1, the J gene TRBJ2-1, with 7 bases identical to TRBD1. The CDR3 loop is CSAERQGGYNEQFF. As DNA, the CDR3 is TGCAGTGCCGAGAGACAGGGTGGCTACAATGAGCAGTTCTTC.